This T cell receptor (beta chain) was sequenced for a study of cytomegalovirus exposure and HLA in healthy donors. Findings and caveats of the study: Cytomegalovirus status, reportedly, was diagnosed with high specificity and sensitivity by the classifier. Several top significant clusters appeared, in a later analysis, to be linked to common viral pathogens.

This clone was counted a single time. No antigen is known for it. PCR involved 60 Vbeta and 13 Jbeta primers. TCRdb's copy holds only in-frame clones and misses some; the assay was immunoSEQ multiplex PCR. The sample has 120,000 or so clones, 80% seen once. V dropped 3 bases and J dropped 4 bases, with 11 bases sitting between them. The CDR3 covers 14 residues. Germline loops: CDR1 SGHDT, CDR2 YYEEEE. This receptor was taken from a man younger than 40 in good health and CMV-seropositive. This sequence joins TRBV5-6 and TRBJ1-3, with D unclear. The sequenced sample consisted of PBMCs. The CDR3 is CASSWRLVGNTIYF. CDR3 sequence (DNA): TGTGCCAGCAGCTGGCGGTTGGTGGGAAACACCATATATTTT.